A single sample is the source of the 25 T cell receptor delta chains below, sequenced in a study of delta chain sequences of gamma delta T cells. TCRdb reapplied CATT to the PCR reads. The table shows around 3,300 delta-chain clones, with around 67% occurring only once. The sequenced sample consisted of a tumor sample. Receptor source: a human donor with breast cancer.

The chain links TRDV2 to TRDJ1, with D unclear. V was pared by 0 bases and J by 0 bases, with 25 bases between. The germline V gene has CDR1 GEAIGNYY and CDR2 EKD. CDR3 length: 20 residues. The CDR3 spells CACDTVAREGIRLYTDKLIF. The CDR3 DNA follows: TGTGCCTGTGACACCGTGGCAAGGGAGGGTATCCGACTTTACACCGATAAACTCATCTTT.

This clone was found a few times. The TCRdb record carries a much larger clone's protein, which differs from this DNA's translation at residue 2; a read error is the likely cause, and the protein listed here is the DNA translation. CDR3 sequence (DNA): TGTTCCTGTGACTCATCCACACCCCGCTTGAACACCGATAAACTCATCTTT. It is translated as CSCDSSTPRLNTDKLIF. The chain carries TRDV2 and TRDJ1; D remains ambiguous. The germline V gene has CDR1 GEAIGNYY and CDR2 EKD. The CDR3 runs to 17 residues.

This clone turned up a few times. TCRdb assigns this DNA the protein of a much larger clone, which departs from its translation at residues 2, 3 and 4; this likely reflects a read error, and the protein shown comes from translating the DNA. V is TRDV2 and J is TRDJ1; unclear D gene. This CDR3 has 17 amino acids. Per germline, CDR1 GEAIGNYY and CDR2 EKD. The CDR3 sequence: CSFVSSTPRLNTDKLIF. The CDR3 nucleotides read TGTTCCTTTGTCTCATCCACACCCCGCTTGAACACCGATAAACTCATCTTT.

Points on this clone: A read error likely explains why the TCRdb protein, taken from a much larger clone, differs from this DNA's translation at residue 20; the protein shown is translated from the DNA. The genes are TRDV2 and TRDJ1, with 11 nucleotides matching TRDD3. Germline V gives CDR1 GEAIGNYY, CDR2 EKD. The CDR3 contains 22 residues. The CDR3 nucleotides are TGTGCCTGTGACGATTACAGGCCTTCCCTCGTACTGGGGGATATTTCGGGTCATAAACACATCTTT. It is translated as CACDDYRPSLVLGDISGHKHIF.

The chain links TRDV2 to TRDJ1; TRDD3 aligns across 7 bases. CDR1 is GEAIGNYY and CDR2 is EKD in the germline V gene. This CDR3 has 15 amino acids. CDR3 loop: CSFVEVTGDKGTLIF. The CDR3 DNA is TGTTCCTTTGTCGAAGTCACTGGGGATAAAGGTACACTCATCTTT.

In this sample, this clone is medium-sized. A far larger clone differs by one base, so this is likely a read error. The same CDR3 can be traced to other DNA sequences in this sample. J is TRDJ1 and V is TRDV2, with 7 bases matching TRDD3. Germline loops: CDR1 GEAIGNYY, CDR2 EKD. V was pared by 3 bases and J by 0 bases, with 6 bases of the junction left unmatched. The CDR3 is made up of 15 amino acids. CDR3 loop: CACDPVGEDTDKLIF. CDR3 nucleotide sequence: TGTGCCTGTGACCCAGTGGGGGAAGACACCGATAAACTCATCTTT.

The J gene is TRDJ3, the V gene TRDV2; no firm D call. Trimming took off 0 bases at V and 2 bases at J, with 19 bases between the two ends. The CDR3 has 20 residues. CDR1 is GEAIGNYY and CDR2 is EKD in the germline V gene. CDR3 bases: TGTGCCTGTGACACCGTGCGACAACCCCACAGGACCTGGGACACCCGACAGATGTTTTTC. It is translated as CACDTVRQPHRTWDTRQMFF.

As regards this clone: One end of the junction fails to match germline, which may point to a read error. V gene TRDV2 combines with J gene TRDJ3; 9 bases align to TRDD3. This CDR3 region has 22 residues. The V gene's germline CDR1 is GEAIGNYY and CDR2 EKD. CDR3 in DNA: TGTTCCTGTTACGTCTCCCCGCCTGGGGGATTCCCGCTCTCCTTGGACACCCAACCGCTGTTTTTC. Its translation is CSCYVSPPGGFPLSLDTQPLFF.

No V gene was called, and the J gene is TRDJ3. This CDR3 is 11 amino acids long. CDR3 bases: TGTGCCTCCGGTGACACCGGACAGATGATCTTC. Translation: CASGDTGQMIF.

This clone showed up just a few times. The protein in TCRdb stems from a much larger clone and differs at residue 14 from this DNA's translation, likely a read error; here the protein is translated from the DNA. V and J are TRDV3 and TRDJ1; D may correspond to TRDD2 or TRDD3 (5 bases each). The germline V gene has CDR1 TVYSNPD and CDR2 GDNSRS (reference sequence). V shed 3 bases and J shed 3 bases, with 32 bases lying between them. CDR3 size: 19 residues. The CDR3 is CALPVPSTWGKQYADKLIF. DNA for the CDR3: TGTGCCTTGCCCGTCCCTTCAACTTGGGGAAAACAGTACGCCGATAAACTCATCTTT.

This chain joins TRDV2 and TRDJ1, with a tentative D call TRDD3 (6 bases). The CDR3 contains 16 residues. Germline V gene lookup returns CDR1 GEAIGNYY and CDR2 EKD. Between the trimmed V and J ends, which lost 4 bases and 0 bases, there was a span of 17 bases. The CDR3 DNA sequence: TGTGCCTGTGATCCCCGGGGGAGGACAGACACCGATAAACTCATCTTT. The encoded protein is CACDPRGRTDTDKLIF.

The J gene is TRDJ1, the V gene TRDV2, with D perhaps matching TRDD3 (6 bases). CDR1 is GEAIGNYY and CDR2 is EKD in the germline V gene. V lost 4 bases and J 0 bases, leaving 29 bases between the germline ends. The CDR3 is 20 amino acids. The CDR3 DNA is TGTGCCTGTGAGAACGTGTCAAGGGAGGGGGAGAGACGTGACACCGATAAACTCATCTTT. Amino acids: CACENVSREGERRDTDKLIF.

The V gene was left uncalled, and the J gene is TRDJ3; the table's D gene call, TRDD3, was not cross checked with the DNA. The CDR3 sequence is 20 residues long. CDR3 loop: CAGSPATTSEDPWDTRQMFF. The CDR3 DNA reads TGCGCTGGCTCTCCCGCCACTACCTCGGAGGATCCGTGGGACACCCGACAGATGTTTTTC.

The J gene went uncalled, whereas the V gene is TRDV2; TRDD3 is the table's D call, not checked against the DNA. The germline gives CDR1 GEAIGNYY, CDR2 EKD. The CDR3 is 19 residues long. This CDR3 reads CACDTVHFGGGFFPDNLFF. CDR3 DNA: TGTGCCTGTGACACCGTTCACTTTGGTGGGGGATTCTTTCCCGATAACTTATTTTTT.

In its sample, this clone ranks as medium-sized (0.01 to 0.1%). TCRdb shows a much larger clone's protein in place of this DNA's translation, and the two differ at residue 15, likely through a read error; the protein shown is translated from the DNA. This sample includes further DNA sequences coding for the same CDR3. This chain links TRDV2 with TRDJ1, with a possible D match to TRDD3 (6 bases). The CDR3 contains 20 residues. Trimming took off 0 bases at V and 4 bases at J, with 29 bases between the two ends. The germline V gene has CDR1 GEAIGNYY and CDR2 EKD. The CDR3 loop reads CACDTVSREGDRPYSDKLIF. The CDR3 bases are TGTGCCTGTGACACCGTGTCAAGGGAGGGGGACCGACCTTACAGCGATAAACTCATCTTT.

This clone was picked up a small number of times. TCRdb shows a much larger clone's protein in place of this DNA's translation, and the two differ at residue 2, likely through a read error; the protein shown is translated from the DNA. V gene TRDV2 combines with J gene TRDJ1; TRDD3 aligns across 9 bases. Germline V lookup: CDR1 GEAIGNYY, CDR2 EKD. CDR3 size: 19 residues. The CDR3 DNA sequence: TGTTCCTGTGACCCTGTACTGGGGGACCAGCCGATCTACACCGATAAACTCATCTTT. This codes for CSCDPVLGDQPIYTDKLIF.

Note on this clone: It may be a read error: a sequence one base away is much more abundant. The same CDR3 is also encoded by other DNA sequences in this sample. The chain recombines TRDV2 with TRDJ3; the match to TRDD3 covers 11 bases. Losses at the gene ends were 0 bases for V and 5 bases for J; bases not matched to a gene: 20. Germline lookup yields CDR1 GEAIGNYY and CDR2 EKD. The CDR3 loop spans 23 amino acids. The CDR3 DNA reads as TGTGCCTGTGACACCTGGTCCCAGGCCCGTGTGGGGGATACGCCCGGGGACACCCGACAGATGTTTTTC. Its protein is CACDTWSQARVGDTPGDTRQMFF.

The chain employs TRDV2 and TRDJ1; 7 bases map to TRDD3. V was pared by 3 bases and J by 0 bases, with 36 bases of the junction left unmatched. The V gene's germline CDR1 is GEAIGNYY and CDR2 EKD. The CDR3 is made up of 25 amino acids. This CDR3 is CACDPVGEDTVSREGDRPYTDKLIF. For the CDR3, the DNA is TGTGCCTGTGACCCAGTGGGGGAGGACACCGTGTCAAGGGAGGGGGACCGACCTTACACCGATAAACTCATCTTT.

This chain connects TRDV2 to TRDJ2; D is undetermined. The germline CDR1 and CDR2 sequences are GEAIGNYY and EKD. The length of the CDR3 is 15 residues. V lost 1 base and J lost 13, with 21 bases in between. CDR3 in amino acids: CACDTVHIGADLLFF. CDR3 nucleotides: TGTGCCTGTGACACGGTGCATATCGGCGCTGATCTACTCTTCTTT.

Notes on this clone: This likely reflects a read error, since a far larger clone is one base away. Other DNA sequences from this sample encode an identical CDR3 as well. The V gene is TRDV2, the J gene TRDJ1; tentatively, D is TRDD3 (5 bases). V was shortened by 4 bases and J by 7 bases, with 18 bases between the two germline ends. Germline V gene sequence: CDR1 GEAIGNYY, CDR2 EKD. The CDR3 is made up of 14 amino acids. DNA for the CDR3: TGTGCCTGTGATACCGTTGTTCAGGGATTTAAACTCATCTTT. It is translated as CACDTVVQGFKLIF.

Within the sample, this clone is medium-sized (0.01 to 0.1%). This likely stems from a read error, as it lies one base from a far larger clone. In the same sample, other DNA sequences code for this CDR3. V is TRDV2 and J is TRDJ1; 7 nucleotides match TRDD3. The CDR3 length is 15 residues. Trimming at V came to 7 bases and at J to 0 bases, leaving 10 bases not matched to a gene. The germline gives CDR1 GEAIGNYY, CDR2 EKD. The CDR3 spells CACDPVGEDTDKLIF. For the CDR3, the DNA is TGTGCCTGCGACCCAGTGGGGGAGGACACCGATAAACTCATCTTT.

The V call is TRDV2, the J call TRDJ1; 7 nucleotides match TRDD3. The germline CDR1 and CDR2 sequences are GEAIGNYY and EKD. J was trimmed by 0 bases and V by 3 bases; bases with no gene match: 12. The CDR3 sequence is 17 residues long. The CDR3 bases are TGTGCCTGTGACCCCGTGGCTGGGGGTCCCTACACCGATAAACTCATCTTT. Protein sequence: CACDPVAGGPYTDKLIF.

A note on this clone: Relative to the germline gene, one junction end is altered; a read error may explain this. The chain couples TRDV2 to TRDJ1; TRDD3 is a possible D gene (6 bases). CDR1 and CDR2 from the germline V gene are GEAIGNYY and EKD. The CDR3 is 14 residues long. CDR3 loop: CACDNVVQGYKLIF. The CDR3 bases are TGTGCATGTGACAATGTTGTGCAGGGATATAAACTCATTTTT.

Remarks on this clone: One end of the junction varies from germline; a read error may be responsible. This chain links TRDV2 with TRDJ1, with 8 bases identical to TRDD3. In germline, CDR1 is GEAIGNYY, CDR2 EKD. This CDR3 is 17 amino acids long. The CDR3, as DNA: TGTGCCTGTGACACTCTACTGGGGGCGCGGTATACCGATAACCTCATCTTT. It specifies CACDTLLGARYTDNLIF.

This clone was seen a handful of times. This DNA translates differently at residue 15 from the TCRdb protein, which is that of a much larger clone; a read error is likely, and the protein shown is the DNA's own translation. CDR3 in amino acids: CACDTVGDLGYTDKPIF. CDR3 in DNA: TGTGCCTGTGACACGGTGGGGGACCTTGGTTACACCGATAAACCCATCTTT. The chain combines TRDV2 with TRDJ1; TRDD3 matches at 7 bases. CDR3 length equals 17 residues. Germline CDR1 GEAIGNYY, CDR2 EKD.